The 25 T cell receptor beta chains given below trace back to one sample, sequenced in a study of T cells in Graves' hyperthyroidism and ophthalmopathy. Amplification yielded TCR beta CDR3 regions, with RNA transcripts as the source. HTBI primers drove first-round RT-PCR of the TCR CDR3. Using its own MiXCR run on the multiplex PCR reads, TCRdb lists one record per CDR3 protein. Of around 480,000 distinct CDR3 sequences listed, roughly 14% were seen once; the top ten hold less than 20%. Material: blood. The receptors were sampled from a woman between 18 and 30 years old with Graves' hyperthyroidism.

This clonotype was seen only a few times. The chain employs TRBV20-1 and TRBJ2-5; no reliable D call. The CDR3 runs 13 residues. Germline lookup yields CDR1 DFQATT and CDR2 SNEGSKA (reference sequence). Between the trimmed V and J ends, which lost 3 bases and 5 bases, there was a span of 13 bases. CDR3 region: CSASARYGETQYF. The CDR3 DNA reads TGCAGTGCTAGCGCGCGGTATGGGGAGACCCAGTACTTC.

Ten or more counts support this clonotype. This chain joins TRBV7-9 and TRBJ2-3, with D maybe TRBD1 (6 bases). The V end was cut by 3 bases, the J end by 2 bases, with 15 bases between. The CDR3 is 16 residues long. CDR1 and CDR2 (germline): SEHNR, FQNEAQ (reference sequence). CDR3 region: CASSFPPGQPTDTQYF. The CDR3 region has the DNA TGTGCCAGCAGCTTTCCTCCAGGACAGCCCACAGATACGCAGTATTTT.

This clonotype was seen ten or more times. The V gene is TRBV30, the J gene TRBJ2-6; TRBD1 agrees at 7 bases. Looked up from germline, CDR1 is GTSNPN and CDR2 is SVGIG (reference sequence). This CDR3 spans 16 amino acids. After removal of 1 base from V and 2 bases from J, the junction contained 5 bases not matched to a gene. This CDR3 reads CAWSEGAAPGANVLTF. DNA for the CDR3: TGTGCCTGGAGTGAGGGGGCGGCCCCTGGGGCCAACGTCCTGACTTTC. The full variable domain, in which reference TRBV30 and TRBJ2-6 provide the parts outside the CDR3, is SQTIHQWPATLVQPVGSPLSLECTVEGTSNPNLYWYRQAAGRGLQLLFYSVGIGQISSEVPQNLSASRPQDRQFILSSKKLLLSDSGFYLCAWSEGAAPGANVLTFGAGSRLTVL.

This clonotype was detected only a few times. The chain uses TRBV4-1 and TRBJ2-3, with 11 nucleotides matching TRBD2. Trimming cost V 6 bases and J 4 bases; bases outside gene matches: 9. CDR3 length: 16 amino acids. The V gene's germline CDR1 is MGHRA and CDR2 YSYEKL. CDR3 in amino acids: CASRILAGESADTQYF. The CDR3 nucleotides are TGCGCCAGCAGAATACTAGCGGGAGAGTCGGCAGATACGCAGTATTTT.

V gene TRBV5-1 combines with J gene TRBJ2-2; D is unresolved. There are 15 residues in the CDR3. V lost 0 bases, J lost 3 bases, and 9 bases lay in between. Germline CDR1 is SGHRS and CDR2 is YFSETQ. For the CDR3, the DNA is TGCGCCAGCAGCTTGGAAACACTTGACACCGGGGAGCTGTTTTTT. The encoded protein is CASSLETLDTGELFF.

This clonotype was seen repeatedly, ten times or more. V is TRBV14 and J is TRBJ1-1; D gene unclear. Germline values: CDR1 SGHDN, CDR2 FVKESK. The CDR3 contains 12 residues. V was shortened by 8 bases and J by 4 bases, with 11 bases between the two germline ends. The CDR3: CASGLRATEAFF. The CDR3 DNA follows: TGTGCCAGCGGCCTAAGGGCCACTGAAGCTTTCTTT.

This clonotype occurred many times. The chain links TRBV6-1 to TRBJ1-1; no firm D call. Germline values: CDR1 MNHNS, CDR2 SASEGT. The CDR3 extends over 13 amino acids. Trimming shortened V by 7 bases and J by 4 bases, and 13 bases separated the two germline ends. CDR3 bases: TGTGCCAGCACGGTGGGTCGATTCACTGAAGCTTTCTTT. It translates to CASTVGRFTEAFF.

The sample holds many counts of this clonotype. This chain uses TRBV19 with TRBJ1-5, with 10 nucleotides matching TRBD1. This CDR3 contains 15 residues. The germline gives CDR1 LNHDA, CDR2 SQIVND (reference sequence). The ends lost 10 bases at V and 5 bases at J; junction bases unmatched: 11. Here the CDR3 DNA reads TGTGCCACTCAACCCCGGGACAGGGGCGATCAGCCCCAGCATTTT. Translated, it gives CATQPRDRGDQPQHF.

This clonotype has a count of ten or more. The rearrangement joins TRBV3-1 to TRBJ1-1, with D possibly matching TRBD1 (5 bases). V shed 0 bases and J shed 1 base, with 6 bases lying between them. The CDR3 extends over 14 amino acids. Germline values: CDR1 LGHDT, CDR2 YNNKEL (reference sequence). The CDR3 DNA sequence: TGTGCCAGCAGCCAAGATGGGGCGAACACTGAAGCTTTCTTT. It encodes CASSQDGANTEAFF.

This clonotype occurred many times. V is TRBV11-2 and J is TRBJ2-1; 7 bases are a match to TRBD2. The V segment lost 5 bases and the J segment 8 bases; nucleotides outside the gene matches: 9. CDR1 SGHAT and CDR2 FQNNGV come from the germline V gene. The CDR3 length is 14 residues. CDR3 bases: TGTGCCAGCAGCCCCAGGGAGGGGCGCTATGAGCAGTTCTTC. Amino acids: CASSPREGRYEQFF.

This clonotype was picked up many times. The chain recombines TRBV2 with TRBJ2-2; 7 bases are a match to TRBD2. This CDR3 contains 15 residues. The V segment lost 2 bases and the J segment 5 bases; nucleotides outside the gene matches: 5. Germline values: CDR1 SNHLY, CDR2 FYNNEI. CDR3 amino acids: CASSETGGRTGELFF. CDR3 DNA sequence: TGTGCCAGCAGTGAAACGGGGGGAAGGACCGGGGAGCTGTTTTTT.

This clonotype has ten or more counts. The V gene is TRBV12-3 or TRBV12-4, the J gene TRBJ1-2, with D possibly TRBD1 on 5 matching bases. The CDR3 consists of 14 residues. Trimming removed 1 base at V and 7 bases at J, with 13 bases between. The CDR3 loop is CASSLVVREGGYTF. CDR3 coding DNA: TGTGCCAGCAGTTTAGTTGTCAGGGAGGGTGGCTACACCTTC.

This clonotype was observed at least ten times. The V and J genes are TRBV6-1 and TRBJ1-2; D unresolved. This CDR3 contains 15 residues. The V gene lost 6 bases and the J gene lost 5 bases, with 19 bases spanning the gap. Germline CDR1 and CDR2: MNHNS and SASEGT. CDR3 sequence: CASREGPGFGYGYTF. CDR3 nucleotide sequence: TGTGCCAGCAGGGAGGGCCCTGGATTTGGTTATGGCTACACCTTC.

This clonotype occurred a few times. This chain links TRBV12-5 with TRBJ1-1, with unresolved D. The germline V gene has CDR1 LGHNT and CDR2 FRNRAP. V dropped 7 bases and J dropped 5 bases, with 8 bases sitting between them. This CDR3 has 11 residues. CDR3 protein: CASASETEAFF. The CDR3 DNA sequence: TGTGCTAGTGCCTCTGAGACTGAAGCTTTCTTT. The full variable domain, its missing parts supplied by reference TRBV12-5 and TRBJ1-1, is DARVTQTPRHKVTEMGQEVTMRCQPILGHNTVFWYRQTMMQGLELLAYFRNRAPLDDSGMPKDRFSAEMPDATLATLKIQPSEPRDSAVYFCASASETEAFFGQGTRLTVV.

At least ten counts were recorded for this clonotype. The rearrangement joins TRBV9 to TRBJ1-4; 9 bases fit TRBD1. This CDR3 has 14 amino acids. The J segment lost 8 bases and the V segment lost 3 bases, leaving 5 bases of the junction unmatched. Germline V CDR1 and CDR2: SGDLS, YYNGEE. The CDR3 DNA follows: TGTGCCAGCAGCGAGACAGGGGGGGGCGAAAAACTGTTTTTT. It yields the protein CASSETGGGEKLFF.

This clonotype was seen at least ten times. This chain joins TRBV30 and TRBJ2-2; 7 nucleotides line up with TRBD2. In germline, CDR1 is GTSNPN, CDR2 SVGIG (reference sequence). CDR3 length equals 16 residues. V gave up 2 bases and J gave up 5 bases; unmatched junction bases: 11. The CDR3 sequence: CAWSSPGGRGTGELFF. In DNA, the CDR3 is TGTGCCTGGAGTTCCCCAGGCGGGAGAGGAACCGGGGAGCTGTTTTTT.

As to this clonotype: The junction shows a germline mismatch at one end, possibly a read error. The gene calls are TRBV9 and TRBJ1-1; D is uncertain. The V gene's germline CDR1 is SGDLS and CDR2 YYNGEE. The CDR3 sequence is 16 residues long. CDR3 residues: CASSASGGTMNAEAFF. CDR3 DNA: TGTGCCAGCAGTGCGTCAGGCGGCACAATGAACGCTGAAGCTTTCTTT.

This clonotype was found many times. In DNA, the CDR3 is TGTGCCAGCAGTGTTCCAGGACCTCAAGAGACCCAGTACTTC. It yields the protein CASSVPGPQETQYF. The rearrangement uses TRBV25-1 and TRBJ2-5; D unresolved. Trimming pared 4 bases from V and 2 bases from J, leaving 11 bases between. The CDR3 totals 14 residues. Looked up from germline, CDR1 is MGHDK and CDR2 is SYGVNS.

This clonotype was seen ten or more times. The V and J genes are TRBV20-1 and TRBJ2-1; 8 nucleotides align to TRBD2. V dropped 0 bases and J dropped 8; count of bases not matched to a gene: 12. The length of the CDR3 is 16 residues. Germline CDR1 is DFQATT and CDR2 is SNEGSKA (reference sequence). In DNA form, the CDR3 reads TGCAGTGCTAGAGACCCGTCCGGGACTAGTATCTATGAGCAGTTCTTC. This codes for CSARDPSGTSIYEQFF.

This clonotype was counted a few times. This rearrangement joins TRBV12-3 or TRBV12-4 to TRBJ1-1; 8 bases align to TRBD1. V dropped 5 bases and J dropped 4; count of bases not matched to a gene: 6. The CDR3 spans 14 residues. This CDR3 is CASSPDRVVTEAFF. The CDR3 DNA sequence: TGTGCCAGCAGTCCGGACAGGGTTGTCACTGAAGCTTTCTTT.

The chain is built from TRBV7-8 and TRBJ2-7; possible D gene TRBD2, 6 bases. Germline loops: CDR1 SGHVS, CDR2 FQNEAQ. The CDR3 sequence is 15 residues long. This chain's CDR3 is CASSLERTILYEQDV. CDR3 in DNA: TGTGCCAGCAGCTTAGAGAGGACTATTTTGTACGAGCAGGACGTC.

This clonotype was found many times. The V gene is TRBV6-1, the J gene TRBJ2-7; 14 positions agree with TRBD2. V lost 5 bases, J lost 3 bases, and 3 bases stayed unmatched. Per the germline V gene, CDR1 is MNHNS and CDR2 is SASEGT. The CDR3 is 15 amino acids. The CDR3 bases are TGTGCCAGCAGTTCGGGACTAGCGGGGGTCTACGAGCAGTACGTC. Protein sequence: CASSSGLAGVYEQYV.

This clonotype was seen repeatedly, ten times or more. The DNA for the CDR3 is TGTGCCAGCAGTTTCCCCCGGGGGGGCAACAATGGCTACACCTTC. It codes for CASSFPRGGNNGYTF. The chain has TRBV28 and TRBJ1-2, with a tentative D call TRBD1 (6 bases). Germline V gene lookup returns CDR1 MDHEN and CDR2 SYDVKM. The CDR3 consists of 15 residues. V gave up 3 bases and J gave up 6 bases, with 17 bases separating them.

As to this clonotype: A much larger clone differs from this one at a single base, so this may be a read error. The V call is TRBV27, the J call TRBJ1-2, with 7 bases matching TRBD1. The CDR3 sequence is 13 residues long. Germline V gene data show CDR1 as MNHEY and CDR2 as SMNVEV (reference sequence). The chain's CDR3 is CAGRGSANYGYTF. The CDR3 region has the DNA TGTGCCGGCAGGGGGTCGGCTAACTATGGCTACACCTTC.

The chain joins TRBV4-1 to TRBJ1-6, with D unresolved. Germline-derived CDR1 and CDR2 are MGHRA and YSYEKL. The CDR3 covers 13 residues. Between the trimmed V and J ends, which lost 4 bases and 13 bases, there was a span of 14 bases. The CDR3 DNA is TGCGCCAGCAGCCCTGTCCCCGCGGCCCCCCTCCACTTT. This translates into CASSPVPAAPLHF.